Presented here are 13 T cell receptor beta chains from one specimen sequenced in a study of blood T cell repertoires in COVID-19. Profiled with immunoSEQ multiplex PCR; TCRdb holds only in-frame clones, not every one. The table records under 350,000 clones, roughly 86% of them present only once. The specimen sequenced was PBMCs or T cells enriched from blood (not recorded which). These receptors were collected from a woman aged 60 to 75 who had recovered from COVID-19.

This chain links TRBV11-2 with TRBJ2-1; no clear D gene. The ends were cut back, 0 bases at V and 4 bases at J, with 7 bases in the middle. Looked up from germline, CDR1 is SGHAT and CDR2 is FQNNGV. CDR3 length: 14 residues. DNA for the CDR3: TGTGCCAGCAGCTTAGAACGTAGATACAATGAGCAGTTCTTC. It specifies CASSLERRYNEQFF.

About this clone: A single base separates this from a much larger clone, so it may be a read error. The sample carries other DNA sequences with the same CDR3. The rearrangement uses TRBV5-8 and TRBJ2-5, with D unresolved. Germline values: CDR1 SGHTS, CDR2 YDEGEE. This CDR3 is built from 12 residues. The CDR3 protein is CASSPVRETQYF. Written as DNA, the CDR3 is TGTGCTAGCAGCCCAGTGCGGGAGACCCAGTACTTC.

The chain couples TRBV28 to TRBJ2-7; D is perhaps TRBD1 (6 bases). V was pared by 5 bases and J by 4 bases, with 12 bases between. The CDR3 has 13 residues. Germline-derived CDR1 and CDR2 are MDHEN and SYDVKM. The chain's CDR3 is CASSTGTPYEQYF. The DNA of the CDR3 is TGTGCCAGCAGTACCGGGACACCTTACGAGCAGTACTTC.

This rearrangement joins TRBV7-9 to TRBJ2-3; D might be TRBD1 (5 bases). CDR1 SEHNR and CDR2 FQNEAQ come from the germline V gene (reference sequence). The V end lost 3 bases, the J end lost 2 bases, and 6 bases lay between the germline ends. The CDR3 totals 13 residues. CDR3 sequence: CASSLGPTDTQYF. The CDR3 nucleotides are TGTGCCAGCAGCTTGGGGCCCACAGATACGCAGTATTTT. Drawing the rest from reference TRBV7-9 and TRBJ2-3, the complete variable domain is DTGVSQNPRHKITKRGQNVTFRCDPISEHNRLYWYRQTLGQGPEFLTYFQNEAQLEKSRLLSDRFSAERPKGSFSTLEIQRTEQGDSAMYLCASSLGPTDTQYFGPGTRLTVL.

The chain uses TRBV24-1 and TRBJ2-5; a possible D gene is TRBD1 (6 bases). CDR1 and CDR2 from the germline V gene are KGHDR and SFDVKD. The CDR3 is 15 amino acids. V gave up 3 bases and J gave up 2 bases, with 12 bases separating them. The CDR3 reads CATSDHTGTQETQYF. In DNA form, the CDR3 reads TGTGCCACCAGTGATCATACCGGGACACAAGAGACCCAGTACTTC.

The chain recombines TRBV27 with TRBJ1-1, with a tentative D call TRBD1 (6 bases). This CDR3 region has 16 residues. V was clipped by 2 bases and J by 4 bases, with 17 bases between them. The germline gives CDR1 MNHEY, CDR2 SMNVEV (reference sequence). The CDR3 DNA reads as TGTGCCAGCAGTTTACCCCCGGGGGGGGCGGTCACTGAAGCTTTCTTT. Its protein product is CASSLPPGGAVTEAFF.

The chain links TRBV11-2 to TRBJ2-2, with D tentatively TRBD1 (6 bases). The germline V gene encodes CDR1 SGHAT and CDR2 FQNNGV. Trimming took 6 bases from V and 4 from J, leaving 15 bases between them. This CDR3 region has 15 residues. The CDR3 region is CASSTGLGLTGELFF. In DNA form, the CDR3 reads TGTGCCAGCAGTACAGGGCTCGGGCTCACCGGGGAGCTGTTTTTT.

The rearrangement joins TRBV15 to TRBJ1-3; D is unclear. The V gene lost 5 bases and the J gene lost 0 bases, with 14 bases spanning the gap. CDR3 length: 16 residues. Per the germline V gene, CDR1 is LNHNV and CDR2 is YYDKDF (reference sequence). In DNA, the CDR3 is TGTGCCACCAGCGCGGAGAGTATCCACTCTGGAAACACCATATATTTT. Protein sequence: CATSAESIHSGNTIYF.

The J gene is TRBJ2-5, the V gene TRBV19; 8 bases are a match to TRBD1. The CDR3 extends over 15 amino acids. Germline trimming cut 5 bases from V and 1 base from J; bases unmatched to any gene: 6. Germline-derived CDR1 and CDR2 are LNHDA and SQIVND (reference sequence). CDR3 bases: TGTGCCAGTAGTCCTCAGGGGGCCCTCCAAGAGACCCAGTACTTC. The encoded protein is CASSPQGALQETQYF.

This rearrangement joins TRBV27 to TRBJ2-1; TRBD2 might be the D (6 bases). CDR3 size: 16 residues. The germline V gene has CDR1 MNHEY and CDR2 SMNVEV (reference sequence). V was shortened by 2 bases and J by 0 bases, with 11 bases between the two germline ends. CDR3 loop: CASSLGGVYSYNEQFF. For the CDR3, the DNA is TGTGCCAGCAGTTTAGGAGGGGTCTACTCCTACAATGAGCAGTTCTTC.

The chain joins TRBV18 to TRBJ1-3; tentative D call: TRBD1 (5 bases). Germline-derived CDR1 and CDR2 are KGHSH and LQKENI. This CDR3 comprises 18 residues. V lost 3 bases, J lost 0 bases, and 18 bases lay in between. CDR3: CASSPLPKQAYSGNTIYF. CDR3 DNA sequence: TGTGCCAGCTCACCGCTGCCCAAACAGGCCTACTCTGGAAACACCATATATTTT.

This clone appeared once. V usage is TRBV19 and J usage is TRBJ2-7, with D perhaps TRBD2 (6 bases). The ends were cut back, 3 bases at V and 2 bases at J, with 11 bases in the middle. CDR3 length: 14 amino acids. Germline V CDR1 and CDR2: LNHDA, SQIVND (reference sequence). This chain's CDR3 is CASSMSSGPYEQYF. CDR3 nucleotide sequence: TGTGCCAGTAGTATGTCCAGCGGGCCCTACGAGCAGTACTTC.

This clone was detected a few times. J is TRBJ2-7 and V is TRBV28; tentative D call: TRBD2 (7 bases). Trimming took 6 bases from V and 3 from J, leaving 21 bases between them. The CDR3 has 16 amino acids. Germline values: CDR1 MDHEN, CDR2 SYDVKM. The CDR3 DNA sequence: TGTGCCAGCAGGAGGGGGGGGGAACAGGGATACTACGAGCAGTACTTC. It yields the protein CASRRGGEQGYYEQYF.